The 31 T cell receptor beta chains reported below all come from one sample, sequenced in a study of T cell responses to AZD1222 COVID-19 vaccine. Sequencing was performed with immunoSEQ multiplex PCR; in TCRdb, only in-frame clones are kept and a portion is missing. The repertoire includes about 130,000 clones, roughly nine tenths of them detected once, and roughly 1.4% sits in the top ten. The sequences come from peripheral blood, collected on day 0 of AZD1222 vaccination. Receptors were obtained from an adult in good health.

The genes are TRBV9 and TRBJ2-7; 7 nucleotides line up with TRBD2. Trimming took 2 bases from V and 3 from J; bases not matched to a gene: 2. CDR3 length: 13 residues. Per germline, CDR1 SGDLS and CDR2 YYNGEE. The DNA of the CDR3 is TGTGCCAGCAGCGTTTCTAGCGGCTACGAGCAGTACTTC. It codes for CASSVSSGYEQYF.

The chain recombines TRBV27 with TRBJ2-3, with a weak D call TRBD2 (5 bases). The germline V and J ends were trimmed by 4 bases and 7 bases, with 9 bases remaining between them. Germline V lookup: CDR1 MNHEY, CDR2 SMNVEV (reference sequence). The CDR3 is made up of 12 amino acids. CDR3 nucleotides: TGTGCCAGCAGTTCCACTAGTCATACGCAGTATTTT. Translating gives CASSSTSHTQYF.

The rearrangement links TRBV29-1 to TRBJ1-4; D possibly corresponds to TRBD1 (5 bases). Germline loops: CDR1 SQVTM, CDR2 ANQGSEA. V was cut by 4 bases and J by 3 bases, with 12 bases left in between. The CDR3 contains 14 residues. The CDR3 protein is CSVVAQEPNEKLFF. The CDR3 DNA follows: TGCAGCGTTGTGGCACAGGAGCCTAATGAAAAACTGTTTTTT.

The chain links TRBV19 to TRBJ2-7, with 9 positions matching TRBD1. Losses at the gene ends were 3 bases for V and 5 bases for J; bases not matched to a gene: 5. CDR1 and CDR2 (germline): LNHDA, SQIVND (reference sequence). The CDR3 runs to 14 residues. Here the CDR3 reads CASSMGDREHEQYF. CDR3 sequence (DNA): TGTGCCAGTAGTATGGGGGACAGGGAACACGAGCAGTACTTC.

The chain recombines TRBV5-6 with TRBJ2-5, with D unclear. This CDR3 comprises 11 residues. Germline CDR1 reads SGHDT; CDR2 reads YYEEEE. Trimming shortened V by 0 bases and J by 7 bases, and 4 bases separated the two germline ends. CDR3 sequence (DNA): TGTGCCAGCAGCTTGGATAGGACCCAGTACTTC. This encodes CASSLDRTQYF.

The rearrangement joins TRBV19 to TRBJ2-7; 7 positions agree with TRBD1. CDR1 is LNHDA, CDR2 SQIVND, per germline (reference sequence). Unmatched junction bases numbered 8, after V lost 9 bases and J lost 0 bases. The length of the CDR3 is 14 residues. CDR3 nucleotides: TGTGCCAGGAGCTGGACAGGTCCCTCCTACGAGCAGTACTTC. Its protein product is CARSWTGPSYEQYF.

The V and J genes are TRBV7-9 and TRBJ2-7, with D possibly matching TRBD2 (5 bases). Germline assignment: CDR1 SEHNR and CDR2 FQNEAQ (reference sequence). This CDR3 comprises 13 residues. Trimming left V 4 bases short and J 0 bases short, with 7 bases between. The CDR3 is CASSSGSSYEQYF. CDR3 nucleotide sequence: TGTGCCAGCAGCTCGGGGAGCTCCTACGAGCAGTACTTC. Combining the CDR3 with reference TRBV7-9 and TRBJ2-7 gives the whole variable domain DTGVSQNPRHKITKRGQNVTFRCDPISEHNRLYWYRQTLGQGPEFLTYFQNEAQLEKSRLLSDRFSAERPKGSFSTLEIQRTEQGDSAMYLCASSSGSSYEQYFGPGTRLTVT.

This chain joins TRBV6-5 and TRBJ1-5; no firm D call. CDR1 and CDR2 (germline): MNHEY, SVGAGI. Between the trimmed V and J ends, which lost 6 bases and 2 bases, there was a span of 5 bases. The CDR3 loop spans 12 amino acids. The CDR3: CASRAGNQPQHF. DNA of the CDR3: TGTGCCAGCAGGGCAGGCAATCAGCCCCAGCATTTT.

The chain links TRBV4-1 to TRBJ2-7, with TRBD1 matching over 7 bases. CDR3 length: 16 residues. The J segment lost 6 bases and the V segment lost 4 bases, leaving 15 bases of the junction unmatched. CDR1 is MGHRA and CDR2 is YSYEKL in the germline V gene. CDR3 residues: CASSPTPQGSSGEQYF. CDR3 nucleotide sequence: TGCGCCAGCAGCCCCACTCCACAGGGGAGCTCGGGCGAGCAGTACTTC.

The chain links TRBV4-1 to TRBJ2-7, with 8 bases that match TRBD1. Per germline, CDR1 MGHRA and CDR2 YSYEKL. The trim removed 6 bases at V and 0 bases at J, leaving 7 bases unmatched. The CDR3 is made up of 15 amino acids. DNA of the CDR3: TGCGCCAGCAGACTTGGACAGGGTGGCTCCTACGAGCAGTACTTC. This gives the protein CASRLGQGGSYEQYF.

CDR3 nucleotide sequence: TGTGCCAGCAGTTTGTCGATGGGCGAGCAGTACTTC. As protein: CASSLSMGEQYF. The gene calls are TRBV28 and TRBJ2-7; D uncertain. CDR1 and CDR2 (germline): MDHEN, SYDVKM. There are 12 residues in the CDR3. Trimming cost V 3 bases and J 6 bases, with 9 bases left between them.

The chain recombines TRBV27 with TRBJ2-5, with D hard to call. Germline V gene data show CDR1 as MNHEY and CDR2 as SMNVEV (reference sequence). V shed 6 bases and J shed 1 base, with 12 bases lying between them. The CDR3 totals 14 residues. The CDR3 bases are TGTGCCAGCAGCCGTTGGACGGCCCAAGAGACCCAGTACTTC. It yields the protein CASSRWTAQETQYF.

The rearrangement joins TRBV27 to TRBJ1-2; D uncertain. Trimming took 2 bases from V and 4 from J, leaving 8 bases between them. Germline values: CDR1 MNHEY, CDR2 SMNVEV (reference sequence). The length of the CDR3 is 13 residues. CDR3 sequence (DNA): TGTGCCAGCAGTTTAGGGCAGTTCTATGGCTACACCTTC. Translation: CASSLGQFYGYTF.

The chain employs TRBV6-5 and TRBJ2-7; possible D gene TRBD2, 5 bases. CDR3 length: 14 residues. The germline V and J ends were trimmed by 5 bases and 3 bases, with 14 bases remaining between them. Looked up from germline, CDR1 is MNHEY and CDR2 is SVGAGI. CDR3 nucleotides: TGTGCCAGCAGTCCTCACTCGGGGTACTACGAGCAGTACTTC. Protein: CASSPHSGYYEQYF.

V and J are TRBV6-5 and TRBJ1-2; D unresolved. The germline V gene encodes CDR1 MNHEY and CDR2 SVGAGI. V dropped 0 bases and J dropped 1 base, with 3 bases sitting between them. This CDR3 has 13 residues. The CDR3 is CASSYSHNYGYTF. CDR3 DNA sequence: TGTGCCAGCAGTTACTCCCATAACTATGGCTACACCTTC.

This sequence joins TRBV5-1 and TRBJ2-2; no firm D call. Trimming removed 3 bases from V and 0 bases from J, with 15 bases in between. The CDR3 contains 17 residues. Germline V lookup: CDR1 SGHRS, CDR2 YFSETQ. DNA for the CDR3: TGCGCCAGCAGCTCGCCCGCGGTCGCCGCGAACACCGGGGAGCTGTTTTTT. Its protein is CASSSPAVAANTGELFF.

The chain links TRBV28 to TRBJ2-7; 10 bases fit TRBD1. V lost 0 bases to trimming and J lost 6 bases; unmatched junction nucleotides: 8. CDR1 and CDR2 (germline): MDHEN, SYDVKM. The CDR3 has 16 residues. CDR3 sequence: CASSLWVTGGMGEQYF. CDR3 sequence (DNA): TGTGCCAGCAGTTTATGGGTGACAGGGGGCATGGGCGAGCAGTACTTC.

The chain employs TRBV5-1 and TRBJ2-7; 9 bases match TRBD1. V dropped 4 bases and J dropped 5; count of bases not matched to a gene: 13. CDR3 length: 16 residues. Germline CDR1 reads SGHRS; CDR2 reads YFSETQ. The CDR3 region has the DNA TGCGCCAGCAGCCCGGATGTGGGACAGGGTCCCCACGAGCAGTACTTC. It is translated as CASSPDVGQGPHEQYF.

The J gene is TRBJ1-2, the V gene TRBV4-3, with D perhaps matching TRBD1 (6 bases). The CDR3 is 15 residues long. Germline CDR1 LGHNA, CDR2 YSLEER. Trimming removed 0 bases at V and 7 bases at J, with 15 bases between. The chain's CDR3 is CASSQDPRGQTGYTF. CDR3 nucleotides: TGCGCCAGCAGCCAAGACCCCCGAGGACAGACTGGCTACACCTTC.

CDR3 loop: CAISEPPGTSKNIQYF. The DNA of the CDR3 is TGTGCCATCAGTGAGCCCCCGGGTACCTCCAAAAACATTCAGTACTTC. The chain joins TRBV10-3 to TRBJ2-4; D unclear. The CDR3 is 16 residues long. The V end lost 2 bases, the J end lost 2 bases, and 13 bases lay between the germline ends. Germline V gene data show CDR1 as ENHRY and CDR2 as SYGVKD.

The rearrangement links TRBV19 to TRBJ2-2; 8 bases align to TRBD2. CDR3 length equals 16 residues. The V and J ends lost 4 bases and 5 bases, in that order; junction bases with no gene match: 9. Germline V gene data show CDR1 as LNHDA and CDR2 as SQIVND (reference sequence). CDR3 nucleotides: TGTGCCAGTAGTACTTTAGCGGGAAGTCGGACCGGGGAGCTGTTTTTT. Amino acids: CASSTLAGSRTGELFF.

The chain recombines TRBV6-6 with TRBJ1-2, with TRBD1 matching 7 bases. The V and J ends lost 5 bases and 8 bases, in that order; junction bases with no gene match: 11. The CDR3 extends over 14 amino acids. CDR1 is MNHNY and CDR2 is SVGAGI in the germline V gene (reference sequence). CDR3 bases: TGTGCCAGCAGTCTAGGACAGGACCTCAAAGGCTACACCTTC. Protein product: CASSLGQDLKGYTF.

The chain links TRBV10-3 to TRBJ1-1; D uncertain. Germline CDR1 ENHRY, CDR2 SYGVKD. The CDR3 totals 11 residues. V was cut by 3 bases and J by 11 bases, with 10 bases left in between. In DNA, the CDR3 is TGTGCCATCAGTGACCCGCCGGCGGCTTTCTTT. It yields the protein CAISDPPAAFF.

This sequence joins TRBV9 and TRBJ2-5; D uncertain. Trimming removed 3 bases at V and 4 bases at J, with 7 bases between. Germline V gives CDR1 SGDLS, CDR2 YYNGEE. The CDR3 runs to 12 residues. Here the CDR3 reads CASSGVGETQYF. CDR3 in DNA: TGTGCCAGCAGCGGGGTAGGAGAGACCCAGTACTTC.

The chain employs TRBV27 and TRBJ2-7, with TRBD1 matching over 7 bases. Germline V gives CDR1 MNHEY, CDR2 SMNVEV (reference sequence). The CDR3 sequence is 13 residues long. V shed 5 bases, J shed 1 base, and the junction held 2 bases outside the gene matches. Written as DNA, the CDR3 is TGTGCCAGCAGTCAGACAGGGTCCTACGAGCAGTACTTC. Translation: CASSQTGSYEQYF.

This clone was detected a few times. The V call is TRBV28, the J call TRBJ1-1; the D is unclear. The CDR3 covers 13 residues. CDR1 MDHEN and CDR2 SYDVKM come from the germline V gene. The V and J ends lost 2 bases and 6 bases respectively, with 10 bases between them. In nucleotides, the CDR3 is TGTGCCAGCAGTTTAGATGGAGATTCTGAAGCTTTCTTT. Its translation is CASSLDGDSEAFF.

The chain has TRBV11-2 and TRBJ2-7; D is possibly TRBD1 or TRBD2 (6 bases each). With 5 bases removed from V and 2 bases from J, the gap between germline ends came to 28 bases. CDR1 SGHAT and CDR2 FQNNGV come from the germline V gene. This CDR3 is built from 19 residues. CDR3 DNA: TGTGCCAGCAGCCGGGGGCGGACAGCACATTTAAAGGGGACCTACGAGCAGTACTTC. Protein: CASSRGRTAHLKGTYEQYF. Full variable domain (rest looked up from reference TRBV11-2 and TRBJ2-7): EAGVAQSPRYKIIEKRQSVAFWCNPISGHATLYWYQQILGQGPKLLIQFQNNGVVDDSQLPKDRFSAERLKGVDSTLKIQPAKLEDSAVYLCASSRGRTAHLKGTYEQYFGPGTRLTVT.

DNA for the CDR3: TGCGCCAGCAGCCAAGAAGGATCAGGGCCTAACTATGGCTACACCTTC. It is translated as CASSQEGSGPNYGYTF. V usage is TRBV4-1 and J usage is TRBJ1-2; D is possibly TRBD1 (5 bases). The CDR3 loop spans 16 amino acids. V gave up 0 bases and J gave up 0 bases, with 11 bases separating them. Looked up from germline, CDR1 is MGHRA and CDR2 is YSYEKL.

This rearrangement joins TRBV28 to TRBJ2-7; 10 bases map to TRBD1. With V trimmed by 5 bases and J by 3 bases, 13 bases remained unmatched. The CDR3 covers 17 residues. Per the germline V gene, CDR1 is MDHEN and CDR2 is SYDVKM. The CDR3 spells CASSVPGQGNEGYEQYF. The CDR3, as DNA: TGTGCCAGCAGTGTCCCGGGACAGGGGAACGAGGGCTACGAGCAGTACTTC.

The chain has TRBV11-3 and TRBJ2-7, with D unresolved. The CDR3 length is 14 residues. Looked up from germline, CDR1 is SGHNT and CDR2 is YENEEA. The V end lost 5 bases, the J end lost 3 bases, and 14 bases lay between the germline ends. This CDR3 is CASSPLRIVYEQYF. CDR3 coding DNA: TGTGCCAGCAGCCCCCTCCGGATCGTCTACGAGCAGTACTTC.

The rearrangement joins TRBV5-4 to TRBJ2-3; 15 bases are shared with TRBD2. This CDR3 has 17 residues. Germline trimming cut 0 bases from V and 5 bases from J; bases unmatched to any gene: 4. CDR1 and CDR2 from the germline V gene are SGHNT and YYREEE (reference sequence). In DNA form, the CDR3 reads TGTGCCAGCAGCTTGGTTCTGGGACTAGCGGGAGGAGATACGCAGTATTTT. This gives the protein CASSLVLGLAGGDTQYF.